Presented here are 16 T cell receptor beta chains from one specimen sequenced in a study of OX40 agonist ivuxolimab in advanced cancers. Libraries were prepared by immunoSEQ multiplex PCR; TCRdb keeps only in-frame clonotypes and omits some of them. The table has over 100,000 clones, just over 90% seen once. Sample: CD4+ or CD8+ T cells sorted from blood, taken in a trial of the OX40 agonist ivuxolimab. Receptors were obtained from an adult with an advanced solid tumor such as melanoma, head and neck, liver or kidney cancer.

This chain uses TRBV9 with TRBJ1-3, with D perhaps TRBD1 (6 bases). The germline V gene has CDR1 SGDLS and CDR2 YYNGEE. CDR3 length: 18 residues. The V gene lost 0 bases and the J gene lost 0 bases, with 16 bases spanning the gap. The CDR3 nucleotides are TGTGCCAGCAGCGTAGAGGCGGGGGCAAGACTCTCTGGAAACACCATATATTTT. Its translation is CASSVEAGARLSGNTIYF.

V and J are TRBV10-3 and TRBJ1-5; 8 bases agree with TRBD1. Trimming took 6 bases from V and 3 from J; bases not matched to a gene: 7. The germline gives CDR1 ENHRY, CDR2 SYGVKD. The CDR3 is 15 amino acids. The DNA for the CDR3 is TGTGCCATCAGCGCACAGGGGGACGACAATCAGCCCCAGCATTTT. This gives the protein CAISAQGDDNQPQHF.

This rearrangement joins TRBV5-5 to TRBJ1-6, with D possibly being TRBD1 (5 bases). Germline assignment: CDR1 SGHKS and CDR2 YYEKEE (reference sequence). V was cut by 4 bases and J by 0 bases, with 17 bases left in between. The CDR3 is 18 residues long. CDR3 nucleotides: TGTGCCAGCAGCGGAAGATCCGGGACGAGCTCCTATAATTCACCCCTCCACTTT. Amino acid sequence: CASSGRSGTSSYNSPLHF.

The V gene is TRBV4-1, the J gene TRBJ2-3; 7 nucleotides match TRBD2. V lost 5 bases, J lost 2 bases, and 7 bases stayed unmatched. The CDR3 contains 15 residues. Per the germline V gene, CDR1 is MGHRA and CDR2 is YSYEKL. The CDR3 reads CASSSSGGFTDTQYF. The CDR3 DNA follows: TGCGCCAGCAGCTCATCGGGGGGTTTCACAGATACGCAGTATTTT.

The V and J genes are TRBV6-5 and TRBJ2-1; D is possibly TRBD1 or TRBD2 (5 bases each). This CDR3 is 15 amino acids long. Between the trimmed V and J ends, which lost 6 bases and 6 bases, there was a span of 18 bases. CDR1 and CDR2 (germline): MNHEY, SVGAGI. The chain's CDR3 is CASSPRGRPFNEQFF. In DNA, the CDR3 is TGTGCCAGCAGCCCTCGGGGCCGTCCTTTCAATGAGCAGTTCTTC.

This chain's CDR3 is CASLQGNANYGYTF. The CDR3, as DNA: TGTGCCAGCCTACAGGGGAACGCTAACTATGGCTACACCTTC. V gene TRBV2 combines with J gene TRBJ1-2; the match to TRBD1 covers 7 bases. Looked up from germline, CDR1 is SNHLY and CDR2 is FYNNEI. Trimming removed 8 bases from V and 0 bases from J; junction bases left unmatched: 6. CDR3 size: 14 residues.

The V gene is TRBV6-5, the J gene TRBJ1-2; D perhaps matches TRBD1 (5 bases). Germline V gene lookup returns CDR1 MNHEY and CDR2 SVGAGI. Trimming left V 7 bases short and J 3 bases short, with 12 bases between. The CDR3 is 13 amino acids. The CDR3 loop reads CASTAGGYYGYTF. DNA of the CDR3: TGTGCCAGCACGGCGGGGGGGTACTATGGCTACACCTTC.

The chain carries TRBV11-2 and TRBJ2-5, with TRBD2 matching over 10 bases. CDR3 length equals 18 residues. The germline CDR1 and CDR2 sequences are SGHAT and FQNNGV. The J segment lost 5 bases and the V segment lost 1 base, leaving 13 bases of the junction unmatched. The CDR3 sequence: CASSLAPPPAGGRETQYF. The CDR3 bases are TGTGCCAGCAGCTTAGCCCCTCCCCCAGCGGGGGGGCGGGAGACCCAGTACTTC.

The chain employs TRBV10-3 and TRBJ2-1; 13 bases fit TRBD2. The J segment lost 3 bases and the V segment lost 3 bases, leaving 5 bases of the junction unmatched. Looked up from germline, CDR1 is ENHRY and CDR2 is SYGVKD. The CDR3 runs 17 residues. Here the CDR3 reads CAISDRTSGGGYNEQFF. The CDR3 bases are TGTGCCATCAGTGATCGGACTAGCGGGGGTGGCTACAATGAGCAGTTCTTC.

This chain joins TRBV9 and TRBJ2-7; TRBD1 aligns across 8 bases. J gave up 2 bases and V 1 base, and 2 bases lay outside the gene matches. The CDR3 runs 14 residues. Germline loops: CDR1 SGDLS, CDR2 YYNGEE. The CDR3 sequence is CASSVRTGPYEQYF. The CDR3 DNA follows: TGTGCCAGCAGCGTAAGGACAGGGCCCTACGAGCAGTACTTC.

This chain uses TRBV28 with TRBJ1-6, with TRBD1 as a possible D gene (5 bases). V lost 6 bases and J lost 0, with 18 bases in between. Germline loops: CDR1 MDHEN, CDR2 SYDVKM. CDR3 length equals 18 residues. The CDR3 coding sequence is TGTGCCAGCAGCCGACTGGGGCAGTCCTACTCCTATAATTCACCCCTCCACTTT. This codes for CASSRLGQSYSYNSPLHF.

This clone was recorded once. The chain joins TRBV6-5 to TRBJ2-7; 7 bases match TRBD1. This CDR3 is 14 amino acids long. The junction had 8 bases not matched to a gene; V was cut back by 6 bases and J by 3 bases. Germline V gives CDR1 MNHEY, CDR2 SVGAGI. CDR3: CASRRQGVFYEQYF. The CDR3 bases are TGTGCCAGCAGGAGACAGGGAGTTTTCTACGAGCAGTACTTC.

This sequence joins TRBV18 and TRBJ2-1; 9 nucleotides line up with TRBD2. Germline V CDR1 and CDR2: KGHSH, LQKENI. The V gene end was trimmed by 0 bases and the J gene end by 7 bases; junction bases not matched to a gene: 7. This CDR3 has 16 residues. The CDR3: CASSPPAGGKGNEQFF. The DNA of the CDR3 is TGTGCCAGCTCACCACCGGCGGGGGGGAAGGGAAATGAGCAGTTCTTC.

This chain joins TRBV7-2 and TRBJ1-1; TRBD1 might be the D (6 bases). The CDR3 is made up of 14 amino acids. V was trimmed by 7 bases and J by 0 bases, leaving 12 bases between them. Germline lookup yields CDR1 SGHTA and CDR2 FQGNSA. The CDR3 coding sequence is TGTGCCAGCACCTTGGGACAACTGAACACTGAAGCTTTCTTT. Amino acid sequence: CASTLGQLNTEAFF.

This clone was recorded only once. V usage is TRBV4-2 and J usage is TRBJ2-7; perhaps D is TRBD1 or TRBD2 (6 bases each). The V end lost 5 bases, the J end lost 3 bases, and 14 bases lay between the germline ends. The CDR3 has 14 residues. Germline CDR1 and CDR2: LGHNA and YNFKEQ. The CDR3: CASSLSGGRYEQYF. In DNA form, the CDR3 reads TGTGCCAGCAGCTTGTCCGGGGGCCGCTACGAGCAGTACTTC.

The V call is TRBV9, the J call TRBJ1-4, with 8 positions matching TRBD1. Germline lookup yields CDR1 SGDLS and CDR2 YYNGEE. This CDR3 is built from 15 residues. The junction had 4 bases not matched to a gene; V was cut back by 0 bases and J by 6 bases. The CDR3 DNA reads TGTGCCAGCAGCGTAGCGGCAGGGGGCGATGAAAAACTGTTTTTT. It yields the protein CASSVAAGGDEKLFF.